Reported below is one TCR beta chain. The sample is drawn from a study of control samples from healthy donors and cancer patients. Assay used: immunoSEQ multiplex PCR; TCRdb lists only in-frame clones, some missing. The data hold over 85,000 clones, with roughly 83% observed a single time. There are 16 residues in the CDR3. V was pared by 5 bases and J by 1 base, with 7 bases of the junction left unmatched. From germline, CDR1 is LNHDA and CDR2 SQIVND (reference sequence). The TCR sequence derives from a man in his 70s with lung cancer. The source material was PBMCs. The chain carries TRBV19 and TRBJ2-1, with 8 bases identical to TRBD1. This CDR3 reads CASSLQGQGSYNEQFF. As DNA, the CDR3 is TGTGCCAGTAGTCTCCAAGGACAGGGTTCCTACAATGAGCAGTTCTTC.